This T cell receptor (beta chain) was sequenced for a study of T-cell memory formation after mild COVID-19. Whole-study context: TCR clusters mostly belonged to single donors. Study-level findings and limits: The study found contracting CD4+ clones mainly in CM and EM and contracting CD8+ clones in EMRA. The appearance of some responding clones in pre-infection memory suggested that cross-reactive memory joined.

MiXCR, applied by TCRdb to the 5' RACE reads, yields one record per CDR3 protein. The sample shows over 350,000 distinct CDR3 sequences, more than 20% of them seen only once. In the case of this clonotype: No antigen is known for it.

With V trimmed by 5 bases and J by 2 bases, 5 bases remained unmatched. The CDR3 is 14 amino acids. The sample comprised PBMCs or a T cell subset sorted from them (not recorded which). The TCR originated in an adult woman who had mild COVID-19 (a few samples of this study predate the infection). Cell type and time point are not known. The chain carries TRBV12-3 or TRBV12-4 and TRBJ2-7; 8 bases agree with TRBD1. The DNA of the CDR3 is TGTGCCAGCAGTGAACAGGGGGGACCCTACGAGCAGTACTTC. Translated, it gives CASSEQGGPYEQYF.